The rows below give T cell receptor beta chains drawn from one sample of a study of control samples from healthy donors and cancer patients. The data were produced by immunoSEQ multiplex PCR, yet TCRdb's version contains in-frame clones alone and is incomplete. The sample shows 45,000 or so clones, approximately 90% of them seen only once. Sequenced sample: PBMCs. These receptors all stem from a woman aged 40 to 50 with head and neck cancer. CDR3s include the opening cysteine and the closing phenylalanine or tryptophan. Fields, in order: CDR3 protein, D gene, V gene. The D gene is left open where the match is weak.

CDR3 protein: CASSPPSGYGYTF; D gene: .; V gene: TRBV18
CDR3 protein: CASSFGTAYEQYF; D gene: TRBD1; V gene: TRBV27
CDR3 protein: CASSFGTNSYEQYF; D gene: TRBD2; V gene: TRBV27
CDR3 protein: CAWSVQAGGGVQYF; D gene: TRBD2; V gene: TRBV30
CDR3 protein: CASSPPGTGVWNEQFF; D gene: TRBD1; V gene: TRBV18
CDR3 protein: CASRGSLAKNIQYF; D gene: .; V gene: TRBV28
CDR3 protein: CASSLWEGAYTVGTEAFF; D gene: TRBD1; V gene: TRBV2
CDR3 protein: CASSTGNYNEQFF; D gene: .; V gene: TRBV19
CDR3 protein: CASSLVLGSLGLNTEAFF; D gene: .; V gene: TRBV5-1
CDR3 protein: CASSSPGASGNTIYF; D gene: .; V gene: TRBV28
CDR3 protein: CASSSGTRNNSPLHF; D gene: .; V gene: TRBV5-4
CDR3 protein: CASSFPDDRVYEQYF; D gene: TRBD1; V gene: TRBV7-9
CDR3 protein: CASSLTVSTATDTQYF; D gene: .; V gene: TRBV7-3
CDR3 protein: CASSPRAGTVYGYTF; D gene: TRBD1; V gene: TRBV27
CDR3 protein: CASSLGLGRIAKNIQYF; D gene: .; V gene: TRBV5-6
CDR3 protein: CASSPRDRGKANYGYTF; D gene: TRBD1; V gene: TRBV19
CDR3 protein: CASSESYRVRYEQYF; D gene: .; V gene: TRBV6-1
CDR3 protein: CASSQDLGTSGTYEQYF; D gene: TRBD2; V gene: TRBV4-1
CDR3 protein: CASSLQPGYSNQPQHF; D gene: .; V gene: TRBV5-1
CDR3 protein: CASSFHTEAFF; D gene: .; V gene: TRBV12-3/TRBV12-4
CDR3 protein: CASSLAVQETQYF; D gene: .; V gene: TRBV3-1/TRBV3-2
CDR3 protein: CARHREGGETQYF; D gene: .; V gene: TRBV21-1
CDR3 protein: CASSPTGTGYGYTF; D gene: TRBD1; V gene: TRBV16
CDR3 protein: CSVSRRQGSEGYTF; D gene: TRBD1; V gene: TRBV29-1
CDR3 protein: CASKVQPGQGKWGGGYTF; D gene: TRBD1; V gene: TRBV10-2
CDR3 protein: CASSEATGSTEAFF; D gene: .; V gene: TRBV10-1
CDR3 protein: CASSIGQTTDTQYF; D gene: .; V gene: TRBV19
CDR3 protein: CATSRDLKRVFGDTQYF; D gene: .; V gene: TRBV15
CDR3 protein: CASSLSGQYKQYF; D gene: TRBD1; V gene: TRBV28
CDR3 protein: CTSSRLLPGQGARETQYF; D gene: .; V gene: TRBV1
CDR3 protein: CASSYLAGGREGAYEQYF; D gene: TRBD2; V gene: TRBV6-2/TRBV6-3
CDR3 protein: CASQRDSPNYGYTF; D gene: TRBD1; V gene: TRBV19
CDR3 protein: CASSVGKGKGAEAFF; D gene: .; V gene: TRBV4-1
CDR3 protein: CASSSRRGNYGYTF; D gene: .; V gene: TRBV5-6
CDR3 protein: CASSLDMGLNTEAFF; D gene: .; V gene: TRBV5-6
CDR3 protein: CASSLRFTYEQYF; D gene: .; V gene: TRBV27
CDR3 protein: CASRPVDPLRGTEAFF; D gene: .; V gene: TRBV5-4
CDR3 protein: CASSDRRNTIYF; D gene: .; V gene: TRBV25-1
CDR3 protein: CASSLGMGRLMNTEAFF; D gene: .; V gene: TRBV11-2
CDR3 protein: CASSISQLTYEQYF; D gene: .; V gene: TRBV19
CDR3 protein: CASSTTGGLFGNTIYF; D gene: TRBD1; V gene: TRBV5-1
CDR3 protein: CASSQESRVGYEQYF; D gene: .; V gene: TRBV4-1
CDR3 protein: CASSLSGTNLYNEQFF; D gene: TRBD2; V gene: TRBV27
CDR3 protein: CASSPLEAQPQHF; D gene: .; V gene: TRBV6-5
CDR3 protein: CASSLRRGLNTEAFF; D gene: .; V gene: TRBV5-1
CDR3 protein: CASSSWDSNQPQHF; D gene: .; V gene: TRBV7-9
CDR3 protein: CASNVAGGTGELFF; D gene: TRBD2; V gene: TRBV7-9
CDR3 protein: CASSPRAPGTDQPQHF; D gene: .; V gene: TRBV18
CDR3 protein: CASSWVASMNTEAFF; D gene: .; V gene: TRBV6-5
CDR3 protein: CASSLSGGGNQPQHF; D gene: TRBD1; V gene: TRBV28
CDR3 protein: CASIKLAHNEQFF; D gene: .; V gene: TRBV28
CDR3 protein: CASSLELGGSPLHF; D gene: .; V gene: TRBV5-1
CDR3 protein: CAWSVSRTSGSAGELFF; D gene: TRBD2; V gene: TRBV30
CDR3 protein: CASSFGRGGLGEAFF; D gene: TRBD1; V gene: TRBV7-9